This T cell receptor (beta chain) was sequenced for a study of control samples from healthy donors and cancer patients. V lost 3 bases and J lost 3; bases outside the gene matches: 7. Looked up from germline, CDR1 is SGHRS and CDR2 is YFSETQ. This CDR3 region has 16 residues. Profiled with immunoSEQ multiplex PCR; TCRdb holds only in-frame clones, not every one. Among around 180,000 clones listed, 90% to 95% were seen once. The TCR was taken from a woman aged 18-29 years in good health. The chain combines TRBV5-1 with TRBJ2-2, with 8 nucleotides matching TRBD2. Material: blood. The CDR3 bases are TGCGCCAGCAGCTCGGGGACTAGTTTCGACACCGGGGAGCTGTTTTTT. Translation: CASSSGTSFDTGELFF.